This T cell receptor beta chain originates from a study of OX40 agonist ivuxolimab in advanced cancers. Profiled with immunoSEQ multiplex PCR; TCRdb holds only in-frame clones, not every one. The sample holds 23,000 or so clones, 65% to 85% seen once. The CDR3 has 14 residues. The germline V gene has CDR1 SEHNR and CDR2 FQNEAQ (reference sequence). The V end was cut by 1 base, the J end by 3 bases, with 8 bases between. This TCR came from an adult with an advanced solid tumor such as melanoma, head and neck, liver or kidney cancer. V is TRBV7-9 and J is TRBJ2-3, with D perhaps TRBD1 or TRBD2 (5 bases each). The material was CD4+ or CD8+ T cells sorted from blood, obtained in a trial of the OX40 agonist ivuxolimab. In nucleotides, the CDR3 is TGTGCCAGCAGCTTAGGCTGGGGGACAGATACGCAGTATTTT. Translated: CASSLGWGTDTQYF.